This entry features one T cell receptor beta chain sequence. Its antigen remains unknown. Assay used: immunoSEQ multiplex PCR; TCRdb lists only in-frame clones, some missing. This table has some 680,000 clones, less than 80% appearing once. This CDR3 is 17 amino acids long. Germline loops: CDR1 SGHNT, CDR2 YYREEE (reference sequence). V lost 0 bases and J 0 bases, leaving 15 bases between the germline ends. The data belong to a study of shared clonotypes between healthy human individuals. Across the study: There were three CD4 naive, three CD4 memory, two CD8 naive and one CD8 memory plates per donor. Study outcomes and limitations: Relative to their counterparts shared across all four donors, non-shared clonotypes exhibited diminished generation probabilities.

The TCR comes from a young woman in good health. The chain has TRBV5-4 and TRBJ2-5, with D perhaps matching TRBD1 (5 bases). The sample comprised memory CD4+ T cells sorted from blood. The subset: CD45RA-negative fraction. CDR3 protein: CASSLEGTGSHQETQYF. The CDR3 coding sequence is TGTGCCAGCAGCTTGGAAGGAACAGGTAGCCACCAAGAGACCCAGTACTTC.